The 5 T cell receptor beta chains listed next were all sequenced from one sample in a study of human T cells and chemical hapten exposure. This sample's time point: patch test 3, about 24 weeks after DPC sensitization. Treatment of the sample: therapeutic diphenylcyclopropenone sensitization with weekly scalp DPC. From the RACE reads, TCRdb called clonotypes with MiXCR, one entry per CDR3 protein. Of 82,000 or so distinct CDR3 sequences in the sample, 13% were seen once. Sequencing was performed on whole blood, taken in connection with sensitization to the hapten diphenylcyclopropenone (DPC). These receptors came from a woman aged 45-59 years with alopecia areata. Some clones in this sample may be carry-over from other donors' samples.

The chain has TRBV9 and TRBJ1-1; D uncertain. The CDR3 sequence is 13 residues long. In germline, CDR1 is SGDLS, CDR2 YYNGEE. Trimming took 1 base from V and 2 from J, leaving 6 bases between them. CDR3 sequence reads: CASSVSVNTEAFF. The CDR3 nucleotides read TGTGCCAGCAGCGTAAGCGTAAACACTGAAGCTTTCTTT.

This clonotype was counted at least ten times. The J gene is TRBJ2-7, the V gene TRBV25-1; unclear D gene. V lost 4 bases to trimming and J lost 5 bases, with 9 bases between them. CDR3 length: 12 residues. Germline loops: CDR1 MGHDK, CDR2 SYGVNS. CDR3 sequence reads: CASSVDIDEQYF. The CDR3 DNA reads as TGTGCCAGCAGTGTCGATATCGACGAGCAGTACTTC.

This clonotype was seen at least ten times. The chain recombines TRBV2 with TRBJ1-2, with D unresolved. Germline V gene lookup returns CDR1 SNHLY and CDR2 FYNNEI. V lost 6 bases and J lost 0, with 11 bases in between. The CDR3 loop spans 14 amino acids. CDR3 sequence: CASRRSQANYGYTF. As DNA, the CDR3 is TGTGCCAGCAGACGGAGTCAAGCTAACTATGGCTACACCTTC.

This clonotype was detected many times. In DNA, the CDR3 is TGTGCCAGCAGTATGACAGACTATAGCAATCAGCCCCAGCATTTT. It codes for CASSMTDYSNQPQHF. V is TRBV12-3 or TRBV12-4 and J is TRBJ1-5; D is perhaps TRBD1 (5 bases). The CDR3 is made up of 15 amino acids. V lost 5 bases and J 0 bases, leaving 11 bases between the germline ends.

The chain joins TRBV5-1 to TRBJ1-1; no reliable D call. Per the germline V gene, CDR1 is SGHRS and CDR2 is YFSETQ. V gave up 2 bases and J gave up 0 bases, with 5 bases separating them. CDR3 size: 13 residues. DNA for the CDR3: TGCGCCAGCAGCTTTCAGCTGAACACTGAAGCTTTCTTT. This sequence encodes CASSFQLNTEAFF.